The next 19 T cell receptor beta chains were all read from a single sample in a study of beta chain features in type 1 diabetes. Expressed TCRB transcripts were sequenced after all isolated RNA was converted to cDNA. Sequencing used immunoSEQ multiplex PCR; TCRdb keeps in-frame clones, though not all of them. Among about 220,000 clones listed, about a tenth were seen once. The specimen was central memory CD4+ T cells from blood. The receptors originated from a young man in good health.

The chain joins TRBV6-6 to TRBJ1-5, with a possible D match to TRBD1 (5 bases). The CDR3 runs 16 residues. CDR1 and CDR2 (germline): MNHNY, SVGAGI (reference sequence). The V gene lost 5 bases and the J gene lost 1 base, with 15 bases spanning the gap. The CDR3 sequence: CASSPPGIGSNQPQHF. CDR3 bases: TGTGCCAGCAGTCCCCCAGGGATAGGAAGCAATCAGCCCCAGCATTTT.

This clone appeared a few times. The gene calls are TRBV2 and TRBJ2-7; TRBD2 matches 11 bases. The V gene's germline CDR1 is SNHLY and CDR2 FYNNEI. The CDR3 consists of 15 residues. Unmatched junction bases numbered 6, after V lost 6 bases and J lost 2 bases. CDR3 bases: TGTGCCAGCAGCTCCGGGACTAGCGGAACCTACGAGCAGTACTTC. This sequence encodes CASSSGTSGTYEQYF.

J is TRBJ2-5 and V is TRBV5-1, with 7 nucleotides matching TRBD1. CDR3 length: 14 amino acids. Germline CDR1 SGHRS, CDR2 YFSETQ. V lost 0 bases, J lost 1 base, and 0 bases stayed unmatched. CDR3 DNA sequence: TGCGCCAGCAGCTTGGGGGACAGCCAAGAGACCCAGTACTTC. Protein product: CASSLGDSQETQYF. Complete variable domain (other parts from reference TRBV5-1 and TRBJ2-5): KAGVTQTPRYLIKTRGQQVTLSCSPISGHRSVSWYQQTPGQGLQFLFEYFSETQRNKGNFPGRFSGRQFSNSRSEMNVSTLELGDSALYLCASSLGDSQETQYFGPGTRLLVL.

The chain has TRBV7-2 and TRBJ1-5; 7 bases match TRBD1. The CDR3 extends over 15 amino acids. V lost 6 bases and J lost 5; bases outside the gene matches: 10. Germline CDR1 SGHTA, CDR2 FQGNSA. The CDR3 nucleotides read TGTGCCAGCAGTCCCCACAGGGGAATGGATCAGCCCCAGCATTTT. Translation: CASSPHRGMDQPQHF. The full variable domain, in which reference TRBV7-2 and TRBJ1-5 provide the parts outside the CDR3, is GAGVSQSPSNKVTEKGKDVELRCDPISGHTALYWYRQSLGQGLEFLIYFQGNSAPDKSGLPSDRFSAERTGGSVSTLTIQRTQQEDSAVYLCASSPHRGMDQPQHFGDGTRLSIL.

The chain has TRBV30 and TRBJ1-2; perhaps TRBD1 as D (6 bases). The ends were cut back, 0 bases at V and 2 bases at J, with 13 bases in the middle. Germline CDR1 GTSNPN, CDR2 SVGIG (reference sequence). This CDR3 contains 15 residues. The CDR3 nucleotides are TGTGCCTGGAGTGTACGGCGGCAGGGGAACTATGGCTACACCTTC. The encoded protein is CAWSVRRQGNYGYTF.

The V call is TRBV10-3, the J call TRBJ1-5, with TRBD1 matching 7 bases. This CDR3 is built from 14 residues. V was clipped by 0 bases and J by 7 bases; unmatched bases: 3. From germline, CDR1 is ENHRY and CDR2 SYGVKD. CDR3 DNA: TGTGCCATCAGTGAGTCAACAGGGGACCAGCCCCAGCATTTT. It yields the protein CAISESTGDQPQHF.

The chain has TRBV11-2 and TRBJ2-7; 9 bases are shared with TRBD1. Germline lookup yields CDR1 SGHAT and CDR2 FQNNGV. This CDR3 contains 14 residues. J gave up 3 bases and V 4 bases, and 4 bases lay outside the gene matches. This chain's CDR3 is CASSWDRDFYEQYF. Written as DNA, the CDR3 is TGTGCCAGCAGCTGGGACAGGGATTTCTACGAGCAGTACTTC.

The chain carries TRBV5-4 and TRBJ2-5, with D possibly TRBD2 on 5 matching bases. The CDR3 runs to 14 residues. CDR1 is SGHNT, CDR2 YYREEE, per germline (reference sequence). V was cut by 3 bases and J by 5 bases, with 14 bases left in between. This chain's CDR3 is CASSSGRSGETQYF. CDR3 sequence (DNA): TGTGCCAGCAGCTCTGGCAGGTCGGGGGAGACCCAGTACTTC. The full variable domain, completed using reference TRBV5-4 and TRBJ2-5, is ETGVTQSPTHLIKTRGQQVTLRCSSQSGHNTVSWYQQALGQGPQFIFQYYREEENGRGNFPPRFSGLQFPNYSSELNVNALELDDSALYLCASSSGRSGETQYFGPGTRLLVL.

This clone was seen ten or more times. This chain uses TRBV15 with TRBJ1-1; D unresolved. Trimming removed 0 bases at V and 0 bases at J, with 8 bases between. Germline CDR1 reads LNHNV; CDR2 reads YYDKDF (reference sequence). The CDR3 loop spans 15 amino acids. CDR3: CATSRDRGLNTEAFF. The CDR3 nucleotides read TGTGCCACCAGCAGAGATCGAGGGCTGAACACTGAAGCTTTCTTT.

This clone was counted only a few times. The V and J genes are TRBV19 and TRBJ1-3; D may be TRBD1 (5 bases). Trimming stripped 5 bases from V and 0 bases from J, with 14 bases between. The germline gives CDR1 LNHDA, CDR2 SQIVND (reference sequence). CDR3 length equals 16 residues. The CDR3 DNA sequence: TGTGCCAGTAGTGCTCGACAGAGGAGCTCTGGAAACACCATATATTTT. Its translation is CASSARQRSSGNTIYF. Drawing the rest from reference TRBV19 and TRBJ1-3, the complete variable domain is DGGITQSPKYLFRKEGQNVTLSCEQNLNHDAMYWYRQDPGQGLRLIYYSQIVNDFQKGDIAEGYSVSREKKESFPLTVTSAQKNPTAFYLCASSARQRSSGNTIYFGEGSWLTVV.

The chain employs TRBV2 and TRBJ1-5, with D maybe TRBD1 (6 bases). This CDR3 region has 14 residues. Germline V gives CDR1 SNHLY, CDR2 FYNNEI. Trimming shortened V by 5 bases and J by 4 bases, and 12 bases separated the two germline ends. The CDR3, as DNA: TGTGCCAGCAGTCAAGAAAGGGGGAATCAGCCCCAGCATTTT. Its translation is CASSQERGNQPQHF.

The table lists this clone with a few counts. The rearrangement uses TRBV9 and TRBJ2-3; no reliable D call. V dropped 0 bases and J dropped 4 bases, with 9 bases sitting between them. The CDR3 contains 14 residues. CDR1 and CDR2 from the germline V gene are SGDLS and YYNGEE. Here the CDR3 reads CASSVAGFPDTQYF. CDR3 coding DNA: TGTGCCAGCAGCGTAGCCGGATTCCCAGATACGCAGTATTTT.

The chain is built from TRBV7-8 and TRBJ2-4; TRBD2 agrees at 7 bases. Germline V lookup: CDR1 SGHVS, CDR2 FQNEAQ. The V segment lost 5 bases and the J segment 6 bases; nucleotides outside the gene matches: 7. CDR3 size: 14 residues. The CDR3: CASSLSGTTNIQYF. As DNA, the CDR3 is TGTGCCAGCAGCCTCTCGGGGACTACAAACATTCAGTACTTC.

This chain joins TRBV11-2 and TRBJ1-4; D uncertain. Trimming removed 6 bases from V and 6 bases from J, with 8 bases in between. The V gene's germline CDR1 is SGHAT and CDR2 FQNNGV. The CDR3 spans 12 residues. This CDR3 is CASRRSDEKLFF. DNA of the CDR3: TGTGCCAGCAGAAGATCAGATGAAAAACTGTTTTTT. Full variable domain (rest looked up from reference TRBV11-2 and TRBJ1-4): EAGVAQSPRYKIIEKRQSVAFWCNPISGHATLYWYQQILGQGPKLLIQFQNNGVVDDSQLPKDRFSAERLKGVDSTLKIQPAKLEDSAVYLCASRRSDEKLFFGSGTQLSVL.

This clone showed up many times. At one boundary the junction diverges from the germline segment, which might be a read error. The V call is TRBV7-3, the J call TRBJ2-1; 7 bases align to TRBD2. Germline-derived CDR1 and CDR2 are SGHTA and FQGTGA. CDR3 length: 16 residues. CDR3 DNA sequence: TGTGCCAGCAGCTTAATGGCGGGAGCGCTATACAGTGAGCAGTTCTTC. This translates into CASSLMAGALYSEQFF.

V and J are TRBV6-1 and TRBJ1-5; 7 bases map to TRBD1. CDR1 and CDR2 (germline): MNHNS, SASEGT. This CDR3 region has 14 residues. V was clipped by 4 bases and J by 5 bases; unmatched bases: 5. CDR3 sequence (DNA): TGTGCCAGCAGTGGACAGGGTGATTATCAGCCCCAGCATTTT. Translated: CASSGQGDYQPQHF.

V usage is TRBV29-1 and J usage is TRBJ1-1; D unclear. Germline V gene sequence: CDR1 SQVTM, CDR2 ANQGSEA. Trimming took 6 bases from V and 0 from J, leaving 17 bases between them. This CDR3 has 15 residues. DNA of the CDR3: TGCAGCGTCGGCGGCGACCGGGAGATGAACACTGAAGCTTTCTTT. Protein: CSVGGDREMNTEAFF.

In its sample, this clone was seen a few times. The chain combines TRBV7-2 with TRBJ2-1, with 12 bases aligning to TRBD2. CDR1 and CDR2 from the germline V gene are SGHTA and FQGNSA. V lost 5 bases, J lost 7 bases, and 9 bases stayed unmatched. The CDR3 extends over 16 amino acids. CDR3 in amino acids: CASSPSRLAGGNEQFF. CDR3 nucleotide sequence: TGTGCCAGCAGCCCTAGCCGGCTAGCGGGAGGGAATGAGCAGTTCTTC.

The rearrangement uses TRBV12-2 and TRBJ2-7; the table's D gene call, TRBD2, was not cross checked with the DNA. TRBV12-2 is annotated as a pseudogene. The CDR3 runs to 16 residues. The CDR3 region has the DNA TGTGCAAGTCGCTCCCTGATTAGCGGGAATTCAGGCGAGCAGTACTTC. Protein: CASRSLISGNSGEQYF.